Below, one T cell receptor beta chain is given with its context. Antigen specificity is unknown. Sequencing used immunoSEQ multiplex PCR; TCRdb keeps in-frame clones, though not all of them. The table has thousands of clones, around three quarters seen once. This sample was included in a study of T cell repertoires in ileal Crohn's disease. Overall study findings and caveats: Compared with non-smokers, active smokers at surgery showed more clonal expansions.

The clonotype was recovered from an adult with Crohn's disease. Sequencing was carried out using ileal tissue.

The CDR3 spells CASSVAGGTLGEQYF. CDR3 DNA: TGTGCCAGCAGTGTAGCGGGAGGTACCCTGGGGGAGCAGTACTTC. This chain links TRBV25-1 with TRBJ2-7; 10 bases align to TRBD2. This CDR3 is built from 15 residues. The V segment lost 4 bases and the J segment 7 bases; nucleotides outside the gene matches: 10. CDR1 and CDR2 from the germline V gene are MGHDK and SYGVNS.